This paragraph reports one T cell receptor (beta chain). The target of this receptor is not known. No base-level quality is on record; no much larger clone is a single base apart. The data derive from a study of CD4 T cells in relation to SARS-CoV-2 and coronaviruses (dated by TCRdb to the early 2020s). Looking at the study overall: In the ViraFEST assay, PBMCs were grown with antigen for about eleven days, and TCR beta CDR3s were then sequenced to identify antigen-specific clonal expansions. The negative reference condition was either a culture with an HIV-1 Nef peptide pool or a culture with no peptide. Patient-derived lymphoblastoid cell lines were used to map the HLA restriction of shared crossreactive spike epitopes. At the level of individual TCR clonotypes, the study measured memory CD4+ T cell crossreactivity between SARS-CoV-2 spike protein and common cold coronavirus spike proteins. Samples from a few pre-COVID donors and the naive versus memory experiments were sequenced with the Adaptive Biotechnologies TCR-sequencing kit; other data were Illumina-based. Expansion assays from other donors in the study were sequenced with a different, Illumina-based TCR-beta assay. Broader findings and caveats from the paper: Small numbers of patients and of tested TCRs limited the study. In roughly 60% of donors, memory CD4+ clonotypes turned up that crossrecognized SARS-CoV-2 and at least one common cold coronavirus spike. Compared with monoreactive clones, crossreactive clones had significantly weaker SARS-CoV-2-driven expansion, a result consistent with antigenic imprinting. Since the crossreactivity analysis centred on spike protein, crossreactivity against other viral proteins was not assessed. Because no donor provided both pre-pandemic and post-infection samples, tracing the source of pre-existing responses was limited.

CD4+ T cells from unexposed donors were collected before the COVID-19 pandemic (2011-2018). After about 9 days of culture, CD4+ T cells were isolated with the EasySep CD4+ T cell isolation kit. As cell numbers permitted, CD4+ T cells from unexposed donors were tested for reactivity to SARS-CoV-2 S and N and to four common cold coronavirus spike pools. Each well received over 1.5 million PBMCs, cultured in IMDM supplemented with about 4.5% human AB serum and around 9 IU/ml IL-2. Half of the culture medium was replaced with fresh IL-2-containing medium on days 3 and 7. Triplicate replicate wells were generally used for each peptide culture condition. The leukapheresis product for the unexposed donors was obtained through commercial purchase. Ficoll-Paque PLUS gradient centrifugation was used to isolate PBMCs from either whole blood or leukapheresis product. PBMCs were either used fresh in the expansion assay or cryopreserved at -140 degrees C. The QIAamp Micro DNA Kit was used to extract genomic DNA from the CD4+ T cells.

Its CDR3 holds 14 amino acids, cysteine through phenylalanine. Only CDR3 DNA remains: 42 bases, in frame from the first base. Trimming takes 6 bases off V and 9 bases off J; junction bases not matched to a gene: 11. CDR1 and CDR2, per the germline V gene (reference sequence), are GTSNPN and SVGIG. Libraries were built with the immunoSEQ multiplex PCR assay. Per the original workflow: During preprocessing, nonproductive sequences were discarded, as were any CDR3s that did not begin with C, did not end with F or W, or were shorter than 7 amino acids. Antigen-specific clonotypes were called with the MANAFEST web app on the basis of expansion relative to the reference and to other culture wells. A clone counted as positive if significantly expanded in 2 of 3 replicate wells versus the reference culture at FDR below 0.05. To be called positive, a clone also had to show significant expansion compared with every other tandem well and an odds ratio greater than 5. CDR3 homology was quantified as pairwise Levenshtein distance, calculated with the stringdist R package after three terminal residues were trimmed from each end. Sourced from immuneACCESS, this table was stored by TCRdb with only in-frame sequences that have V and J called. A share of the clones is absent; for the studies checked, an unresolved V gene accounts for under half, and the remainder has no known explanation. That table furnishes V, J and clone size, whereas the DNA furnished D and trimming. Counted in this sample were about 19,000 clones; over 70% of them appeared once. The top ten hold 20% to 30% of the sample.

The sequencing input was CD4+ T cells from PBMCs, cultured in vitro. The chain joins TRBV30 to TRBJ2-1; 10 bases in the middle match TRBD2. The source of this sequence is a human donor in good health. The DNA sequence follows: TGTGCCTGCCCTTGGGCTAGCGGGAGCGGTGAGCAGTTCTTC. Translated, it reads CACPWASGSGEQFF.